This T cell receptor beta chain was sequenced for a study of blood T cell repertoires in COVID-19. On the study more broadly: Whether acute or convalescent, the COVID-19 samples came from the United States, Italy and Spain.

The length of the CDR3 is 15 residues. Trimming stripped 4 bases from V and 1 base from J, with 12 bases between. Germline V gives CDR1 SGHRS, CDR2 YFSETQ. Repertoires were generated with immunoSEQ multiplex PCR, while TCRdb's copy carries only in-frame clones and drops some. The table has approximately 310,000 clones, roughly 85% seen once. Those enrolled, adults aged roughly 18 to 90 years, came from 20 to 25 US areas. Participants reported their clinical history, and cohort assignment relied on those reports. This sequence originates from a woman aged 25-40 years who had been exposed to COVID-19. Specimen: PBMCs or T cells enriched from blood (not recorded which). This chain connects TRBV5-1 to TRBJ1-3; tentatively, D is TRBD1 (5 bases). The CDR3 region is CASSQTAQSGNTIYF. Written as DNA, the CDR3 is TGCGCCAGCAGCCAGACAGCCCAATCTGGAAACACCATATATTTT.